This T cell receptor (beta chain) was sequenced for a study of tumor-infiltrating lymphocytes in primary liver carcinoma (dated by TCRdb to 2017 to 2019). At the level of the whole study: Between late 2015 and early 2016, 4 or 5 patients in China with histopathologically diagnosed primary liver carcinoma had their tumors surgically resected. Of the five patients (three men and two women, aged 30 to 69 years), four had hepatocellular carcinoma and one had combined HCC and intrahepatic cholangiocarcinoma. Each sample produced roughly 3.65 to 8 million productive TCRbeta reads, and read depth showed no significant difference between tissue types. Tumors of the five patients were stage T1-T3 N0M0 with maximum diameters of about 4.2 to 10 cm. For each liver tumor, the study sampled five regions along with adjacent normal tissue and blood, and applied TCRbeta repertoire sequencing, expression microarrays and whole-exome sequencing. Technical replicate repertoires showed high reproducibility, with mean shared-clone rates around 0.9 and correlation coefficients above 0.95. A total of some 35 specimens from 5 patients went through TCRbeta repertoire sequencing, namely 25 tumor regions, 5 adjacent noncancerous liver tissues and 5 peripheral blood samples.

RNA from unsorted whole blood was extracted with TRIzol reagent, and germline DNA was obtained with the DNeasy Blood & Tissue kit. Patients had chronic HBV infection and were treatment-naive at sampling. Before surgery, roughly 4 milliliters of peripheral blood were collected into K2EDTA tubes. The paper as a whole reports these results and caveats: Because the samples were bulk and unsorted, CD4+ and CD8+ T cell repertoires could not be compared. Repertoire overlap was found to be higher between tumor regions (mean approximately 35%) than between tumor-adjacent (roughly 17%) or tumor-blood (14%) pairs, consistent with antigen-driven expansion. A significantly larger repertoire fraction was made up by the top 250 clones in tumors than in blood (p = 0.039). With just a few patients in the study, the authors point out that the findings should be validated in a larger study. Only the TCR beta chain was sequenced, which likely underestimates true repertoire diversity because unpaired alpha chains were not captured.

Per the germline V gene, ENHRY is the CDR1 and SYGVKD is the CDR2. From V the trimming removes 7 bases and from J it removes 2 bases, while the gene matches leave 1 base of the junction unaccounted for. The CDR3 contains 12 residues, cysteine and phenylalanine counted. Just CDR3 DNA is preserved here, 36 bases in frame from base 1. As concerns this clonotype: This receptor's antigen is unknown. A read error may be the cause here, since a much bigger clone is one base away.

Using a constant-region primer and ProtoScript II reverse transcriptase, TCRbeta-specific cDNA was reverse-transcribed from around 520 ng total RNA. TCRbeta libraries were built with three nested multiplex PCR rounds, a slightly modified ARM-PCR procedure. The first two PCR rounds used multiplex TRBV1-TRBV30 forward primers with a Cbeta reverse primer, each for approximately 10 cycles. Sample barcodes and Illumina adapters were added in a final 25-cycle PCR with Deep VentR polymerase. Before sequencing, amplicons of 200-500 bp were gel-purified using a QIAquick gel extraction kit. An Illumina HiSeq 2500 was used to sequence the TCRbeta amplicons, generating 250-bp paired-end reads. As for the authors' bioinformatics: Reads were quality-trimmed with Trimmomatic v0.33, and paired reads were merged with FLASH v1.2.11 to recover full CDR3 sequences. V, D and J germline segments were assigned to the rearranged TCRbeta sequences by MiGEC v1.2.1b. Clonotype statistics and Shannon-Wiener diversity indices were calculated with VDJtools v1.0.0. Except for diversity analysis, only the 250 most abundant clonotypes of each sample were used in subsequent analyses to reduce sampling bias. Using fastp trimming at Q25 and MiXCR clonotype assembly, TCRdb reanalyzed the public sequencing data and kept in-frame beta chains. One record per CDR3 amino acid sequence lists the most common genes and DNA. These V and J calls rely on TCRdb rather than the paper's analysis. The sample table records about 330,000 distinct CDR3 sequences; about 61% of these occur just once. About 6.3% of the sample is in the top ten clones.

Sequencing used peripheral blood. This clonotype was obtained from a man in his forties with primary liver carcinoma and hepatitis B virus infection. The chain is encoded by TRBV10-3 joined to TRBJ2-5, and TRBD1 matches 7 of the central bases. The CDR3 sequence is CAITGGQETQYF. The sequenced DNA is TGTGCCATCACAGGGGGACAAGAGACCCAGTACTTC.